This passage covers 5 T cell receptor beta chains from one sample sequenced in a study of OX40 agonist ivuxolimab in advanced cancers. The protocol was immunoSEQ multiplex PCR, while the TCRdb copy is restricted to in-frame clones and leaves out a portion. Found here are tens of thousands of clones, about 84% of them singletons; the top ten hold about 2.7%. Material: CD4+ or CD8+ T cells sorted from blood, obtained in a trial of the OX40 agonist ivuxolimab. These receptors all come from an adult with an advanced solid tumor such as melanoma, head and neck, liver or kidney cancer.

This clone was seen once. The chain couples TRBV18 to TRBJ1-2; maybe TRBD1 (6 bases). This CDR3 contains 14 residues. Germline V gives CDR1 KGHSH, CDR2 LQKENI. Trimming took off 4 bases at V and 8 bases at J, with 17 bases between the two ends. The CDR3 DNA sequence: TGTGCCAGCTCACGTATACAGGGACTTGAGGGCTACACCTTC. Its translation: CASSRIQGLEGYTF.

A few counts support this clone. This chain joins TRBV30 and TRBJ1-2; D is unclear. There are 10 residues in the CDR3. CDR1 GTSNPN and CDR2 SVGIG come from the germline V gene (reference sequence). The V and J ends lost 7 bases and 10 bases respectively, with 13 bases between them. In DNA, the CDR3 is TGTGCCTTGTCTCTGGGCCTCTACACCTTC. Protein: CALSLGLYTF.

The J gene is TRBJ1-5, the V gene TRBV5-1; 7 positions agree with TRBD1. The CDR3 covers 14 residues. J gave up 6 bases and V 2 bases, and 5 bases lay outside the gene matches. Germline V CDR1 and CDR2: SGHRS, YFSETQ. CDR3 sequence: CASSFTGEGQPQHF. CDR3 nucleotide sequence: TGCGCCAGCAGCTTTACAGGGGAGGGTCAGCCCCAGCATTTT.

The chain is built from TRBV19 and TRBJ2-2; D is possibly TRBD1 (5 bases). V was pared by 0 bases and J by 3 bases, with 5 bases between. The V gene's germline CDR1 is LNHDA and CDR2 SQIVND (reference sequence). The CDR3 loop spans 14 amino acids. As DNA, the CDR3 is TGTGCCAGTAGTATAGACAGGGACACCGGGGAGCTGTTTTTT. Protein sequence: CASSIDRDTGELFF.

CDR3 in DNA: TGTGCCAGCAGCCCTTCCGGGGCGAACACCGGGGAGCTGTTTTTT. Translated, it gives CASSPSGANTGELFF. The chain employs TRBV2 and TRBJ2-2, with D possibly TRBD2 on 5 matching bases. This CDR3 is 15 amino acids long. V lost 6 bases, J lost 0 bases, and 11 bases lay in between. Looked up from germline, CDR1 is SNHLY and CDR2 is FYNNEI.